Listed here are 4 T cell receptor beta chains from one sample, sequenced in a study of shared clonotypes between healthy human individuals. Selected positively for CCR7 and CD45RO-negative, naive CD8 cells excluded terminally differentiated effector memory CD45RA+ cells. Some clones are missing from TCRdb's copy, which holds only in-frame ones; the method was immunoSEQ multiplex PCR. The repertoire holds about 600,000 clones, with roughly 98% as singletons. Material for sequencing was naive CD8+ T cells sorted from blood. All receptors derive from a man aged 25 to 45 in good health.

The rearrangement links TRBV7-6 to TRBJ2-3; TRBD1 agrees at 9 bases. V gave up 6 bases and J gave up 3 bases; unmatched junction bases: 13. Germline V gene data show CDR1 as SGHVS and CDR2 as FNYEAQ. This CDR3 contains 17 residues. Here the CDR3 DNA reads TGTGCCAGCAGTTTTACACAAGCGGGGACAGGGACAGATACGCAGTATTTT. Translation: CASSFTQAGTGTDTQYF.

The rearrangement uses TRBV19 and TRBJ2-7; D may correspond to TRBD1 or TRBD2 (5 bases each). The germline gives CDR1 LNHDA, CDR2 SQIVND (reference sequence). The CDR3 length is 13 residues. V was clipped by 3 bases and J by 6 bases, with 12 bases between them. CDR3 protein: CASSIRDGREQYF. Here the CDR3 DNA reads TGTGCCAGTAGTATTCGGGACGGCCGCGAGCAGTACTTC.

This clone showed up just once. The chain links TRBV5-4 to TRBJ2-5; 13 bases match TRBD2. CDR3 length: 18 amino acids. J was trimmed by 3 bases and V by 3 bases; bases with no gene match: 11. Germline V gives CDR1 SGHNT, CDR2 YYREEE (reference sequence). This CDR3 is CASSSGLAGVGAKETQYF. In nucleotides, the CDR3 is TGTGCCAGCAGCTCCGGACTAGCGGGAGTGGGGGCAAAAGAGACCCAGTACTTC.

V gene TRBV29-1 combines with J gene TRBJ2-2; no definite D call. In germline, CDR1 is SQVTM, CDR2 ANQGSEA. The CDR3 has 10 residues. Trimming removed 5 bases at V and 3 bases at J, with 1 base between. CDR3 DNA sequence: TGCAGCGTTTACACCGGGGAGCTGTTTTTT. Translated, it gives CSVYTGELFF.